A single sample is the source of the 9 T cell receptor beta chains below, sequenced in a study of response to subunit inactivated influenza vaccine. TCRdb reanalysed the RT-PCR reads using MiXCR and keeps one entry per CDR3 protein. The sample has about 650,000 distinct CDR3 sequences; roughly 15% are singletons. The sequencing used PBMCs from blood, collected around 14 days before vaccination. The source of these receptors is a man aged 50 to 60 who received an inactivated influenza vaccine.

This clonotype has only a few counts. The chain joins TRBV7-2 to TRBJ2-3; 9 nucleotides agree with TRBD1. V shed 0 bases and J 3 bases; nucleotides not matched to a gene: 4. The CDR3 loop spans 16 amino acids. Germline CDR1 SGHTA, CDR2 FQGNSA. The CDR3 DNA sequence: TGTGCCAGCAGCTTAGCGTCGGGACAGGGTACAGATACGCAGTATTTT. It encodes CASSLASGQGTDTQYF.

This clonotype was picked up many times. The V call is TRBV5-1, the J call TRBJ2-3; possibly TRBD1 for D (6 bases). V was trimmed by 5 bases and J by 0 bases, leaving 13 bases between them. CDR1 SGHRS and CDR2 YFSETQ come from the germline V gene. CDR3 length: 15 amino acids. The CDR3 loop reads CASRSGVWSTDTQYF. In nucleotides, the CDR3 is TGCGCCAGCAGGTCAGGGGTATGGAGCACAGATACGCAGTATTTT.

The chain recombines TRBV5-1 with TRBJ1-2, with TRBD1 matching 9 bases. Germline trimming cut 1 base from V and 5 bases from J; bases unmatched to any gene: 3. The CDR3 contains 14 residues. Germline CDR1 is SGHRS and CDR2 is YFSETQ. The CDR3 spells CASSLTGQGYGYTF. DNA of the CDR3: TGCGCCAGCAGCTTGACGGGACAGGGATATGGCTACACCTTC.

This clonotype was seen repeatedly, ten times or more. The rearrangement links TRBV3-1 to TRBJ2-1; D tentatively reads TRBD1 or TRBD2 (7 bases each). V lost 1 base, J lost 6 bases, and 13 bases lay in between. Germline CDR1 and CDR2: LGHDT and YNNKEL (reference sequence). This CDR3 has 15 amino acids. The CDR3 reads CASSQGPGGVNEQFF. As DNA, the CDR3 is TGTGCCAGCAGCCAAGGGCCAGGGGGGGTCAATGAGCAGTTCTTC.

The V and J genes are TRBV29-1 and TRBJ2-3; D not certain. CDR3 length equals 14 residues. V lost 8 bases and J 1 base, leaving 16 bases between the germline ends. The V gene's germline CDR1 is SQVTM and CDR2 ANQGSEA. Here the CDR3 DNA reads TGCAGCCATAATACGGCCGTCGGCACAGATACGCAGTATTTT. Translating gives CSHNTAVGTDTQYF.

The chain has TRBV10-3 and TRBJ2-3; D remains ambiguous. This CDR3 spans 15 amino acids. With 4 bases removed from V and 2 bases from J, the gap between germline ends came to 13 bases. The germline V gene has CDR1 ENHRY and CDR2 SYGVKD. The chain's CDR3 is CAISASTSYTDTQYF. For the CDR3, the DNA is TGTGCCATCAGTGCGTCTACCTCTTACACAGATACGCAGTATTTT.

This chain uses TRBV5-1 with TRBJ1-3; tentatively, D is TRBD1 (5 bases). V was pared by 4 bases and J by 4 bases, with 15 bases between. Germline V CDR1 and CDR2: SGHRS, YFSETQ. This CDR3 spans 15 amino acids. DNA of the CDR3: TGCGCCAGCAGCCCGAGGGACCCACCGGGAAACACCATATATTTT. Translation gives CASSPRDPPGNTIYF.

The CDR3 is CASSQETPWTSGPNTQYF. Written as DNA, the CDR3 is TGTGCCAGCAGCCAAGAAACCCCTTGGACTAGCGGCCCGAATACGCAGTATTTT. The rearrangement joins TRBV3-1 to TRBJ2-3; 10 nucleotides agree with TRBD2. Per the germline V gene, CDR1 is LGHDT and CDR2 is YNNKEL (reference sequence). The CDR3 is made up of 18 amino acids. Losses at the gene ends were 0 bases for V and 7 bases for J; bases not matched to a gene: 13.

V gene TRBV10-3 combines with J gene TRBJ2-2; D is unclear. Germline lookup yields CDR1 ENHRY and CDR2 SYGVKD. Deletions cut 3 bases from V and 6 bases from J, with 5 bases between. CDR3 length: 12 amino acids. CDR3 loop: CAISEGPGELFF. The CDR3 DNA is TGTGCCATCAGTGAAGGGCCCGGGGAGCTGTTTTTT.